The next 12 T cell receptor beta chains were all read from a single sample in a study of T cell responses to AZD1222 COVID-19 vaccine. Libraries were prepared by immunoSEQ multiplex PCR; TCRdb keeps only in-frame clonotypes and omits some of them. The repertoire consists of more than 85,000 clones, with 88% occurring once and the leading ten covering 9.5% to 15%. This material consisted of peripheral blood, taken on day 0 of MenACWY control vaccination. These receptor sequences come from an adult in good health.

The chain couples TRBV6-5 to TRBJ2-5, with D perhaps being TRBD1 or TRBD2 (5 bases each). Germline V gives CDR1 MNHEY, CDR2 SVGAGI. The V and J ends lost 6 bases and 5 bases respectively, with 13 bases between them. The CDR3 extends over 13 amino acids. CDR3 nucleotide sequence: TGTGCCAGCAGCGGGACCCGCGTGGAGACCCAGTACTTC. Protein product: CASSGTRVETQYF.

In DNA form, the CDR3 reads TGTGCCAGCAGCGAGGGAGACGGACTAGGTCAGCCCCAGCATTTT. This gives the protein CASSEGDGLGQPQHF. The rearrangement links TRBV9 to TRBJ1-5; no firm D call. Germline V CDR1 and CDR2: SGDLS, YYNGEE. V was clipped by 3 bases and J by 6 bases, with 16 bases between them. The CDR3 is 15 amino acids.

The chain links TRBV7-2 to TRBJ1-1; no clear D gene. V was shortened by 1 base and J by 6 bases, with 15 bases between the two germline ends. The CDR3 loop spans 15 amino acids. Germline V gives CDR1 SGHTA, CDR2 FQGNSA. The CDR3 is CASSLGPQKVSEAFF. CDR3 bases: TGTGCCAGCAGCTTAGGTCCACAGAAGGTCTCTGAAGCTTTCTTT.

J is TRBJ2-4 and V is TRBV4-3, with 8 bases matching TRBD1. Germline V lookup: CDR1 LGHNA, CDR2 YSLEER. This CDR3 has 13 amino acids. V lost 3 bases, J lost 6 bases, and 1 base stayed unmatched. CDR3 bases: TGCGCCAGCAGCCAGGGGACAGGAAACATTCAGTACTTC. It specifies CASSQGTGNIQYF.

The V and J genes are TRBV18 and TRBJ1-4; D is perhaps TRBD1 (5 bases). V was trimmed by 5 bases and J by 8 bases, leaving 21 bases between them. This CDR3 has 16 residues. CDR1 KGHSH and CDR2 LQKENI come from the germline V gene. The CDR3 region is CASSSNAGSGGEKLFF. CDR3 DNA: TGTGCCAGCTCATCGAACGCAGGGTCCGGTGGGGAAAAACTGTTTTTT.

The CDR3 protein is CASSSMIRDSRIGYGYTF. CDR3 in DNA: TGTGCCAGCAGCTCGATGATCAGAGACAGTCGTATAGGGTATGGCTACACCTTC. The chain couples TRBV11-2 to TRBJ1-2; possible D gene TRBD1, 5 bases. CDR1 is SGHAT and CDR2 is FQNNGV in the germline V gene. V lost 4 bases to trimming and J lost 5 bases, with 26 bases between them. The CDR3 contains 18 residues. The complete variable domain, with remaining parts taken from reference TRBV11-2 and TRBJ1-2, reads EAGVAQSPRYKIIEKRQSVAFWCNPISGHATLYWYQQILGQGPKLLIQFQNNGVVDDSQLPKDRFSAERLKGVDSTLKIQPAKLEDSAVYLCASSSMIRDSRIGYGYTFGSGTRLTVV.

The chain links TRBV11-3 to TRBJ2-7; 9 bases map to TRBD1. With 5 bases clipped from V and 6 bases from J, the junction kept 5 bases outside the gene matches. This CDR3 contains 13 residues. CDR1 and CDR2 from the germline V gene are SGHNT and YENEEA. In DNA, the CDR3 is TGTGCCAGCAGCCGTTGGGGACAGGGCGAGCAGTACTTC. The encoded protein is CASSRWGQGEQYF. Based on the CDR3 plus reference TRBV11-3 and TRBJ2-7, the full variable domain is EAGVVQSPRYKIIEKKQPVAFWCNPISGHNTLYWYLQNLGQGPELLIRYENEEAVDDSQLPKDRFSAERLKGVDSTLKIQPAELGDSAVYLCASSRWGQGEQYFGPGTRLTVT.

A few counts support this clone. This chain links TRBV4-1 with TRBJ2-3; 8 positions match TRBD2. Per germline, CDR1 MGHRA and CDR2 YSYEKL. The V and J ends lost 3 bases and 10 bases, in that order; junction bases with no gene match: 12. The length of the CDR3 is 15 residues. Written as DNA, the CDR3 is TGCGCCAGCAGCCACGGGGGACTGCGGCGGGGGGCGCAGTATTTT. It specifies CASSHGGLRRGAQYF.

This clone has only a few counts. This chain connects TRBV7-2 to TRBJ1-2; D perhaps matches TRBD1 (6 bases). V gave up 4 bases and J gave up 4 bases, with 10 bases separating them. Germline V CDR1 and CDR2: SGHTA, FQGNSA. The CDR3 length is 13 residues. The CDR3 DNA is TGTGCCAGCAGCTATGGGGGCCTCTATGGCTACACCTTC. Protein sequence: CASSYGGLYGYTF.

The chain couples TRBV4-3 to TRBJ1-2; D is unresolved. Germline values: CDR1 LGHNA, CDR2 YSLEER. This CDR3 contains 16 residues. Deletions cut 0 bases from V and 4 bases from J, with 15 bases between. DNA for the CDR3: TGCGCCAGCAGCCAAGATCGGGCAAGGAGAGGCTATGGCTACACCTTC. It yields the protein CASSQDRARRGYGYTF.

This rearrangement joins TRBV20-1 to TRBJ1-2; D not resolved. Trimming stripped 6 bases from V and 0 bases from J, with 11 bases between. Germline-derived CDR1 and CDR2 are DFQATT and SNEGSKA (reference sequence). The CDR3 runs to 13 residues. CDR3 amino acids: CSASGRSNYGYTF. The CDR3 DNA follows: TGCAGTGCAAGTGGCCGGTCTAACTATGGCTACACCTTC.

This clone was detected only once. The rearrangement joins TRBV2 to TRBJ1-2; no clear D gene. CDR3 length equals 13 residues. The germline V and J ends were trimmed by 6 bases and 2 bases, with 10 bases remaining between them. The germline V gene has CDR1 SNHLY and CDR2 FYNNEI. The CDR3 nucleotides read TGTGCCAGCAGGGTGGATAGAAACTATGGCTACACCTTC. This sequence encodes CASRVDRNYGYTF.